A selection of T cell receptor beta chains follows, all from one sample in a study of cytomegalovirus exposure and HLA in healthy donors. Some clones are missing from TCRdb's copy, which holds only in-frame ones; the method was immunoSEQ multiplex PCR. The repertoire holds 200,000 or so clones, with more than 75% as singletons. Sequencing was performed on PBMCs. All receptors come from a girl under three years old in good health and CMV-seronegative. Both conserved end residues are part of each CDR3. The order of the fields is D gene, J gene, clone size, V gene, CDR3 protein, CDR3 DNA. D genes are given only for firm matches. Rows give clone size only sometimes, using once, few, many, or a class for an expanded clone.

>TRBD1|TRBJ2-7|NA|TRBV5-1
CASSGGDRGSYEQYF
TGCGCCAGCTCTGGAGGGGACAGGGGGTCCTACGAGCAGTACTTC
>NA|TRBJ2-7|NA|TRBV7-2
CASSPLRDEQYF
TGTGCCAGCAGCCCTCTCCGGGACGAGCAGTACTTC
>NA|TRBJ2-7|NA|TRBV7-2
CASSLERSSYEQYF
TGTGCCAGCAGCCTAGAGAGGAGTTCCTACGAGCAGTACTTC
>NA|TRBJ2-3|NA|TRBV5-1
CASSLASSSLVDTQYF
TGCGCCAGCAGCTTAGCTAGTTCTTCTCTTGTAGATACGCAGTATTTT
>TRBD2|TRBJ2-7|NA|TRBV4-2
CASSPRLAGPYEQYF
TGTGCCAGCAGCCCGAGACTAGCGGGACCCTACGAGCAGTACTTC
>NA|TRBJ1-3|NA|TRBV6-6
CASSYSHSVSGNTIYF
TGTGCCAGCAGTTACTCGCACAGTGTCTCTGGAAACACCATATATTTT
>TRBD1|TRBJ1-1|NA|TRBV27
CASSDRGTGTEAFF
TGTGCCAGCAGTGACAGGGGGACGGGCACTGAAGCTTTCTTT
>TRBD2|TRBJ2-7|NA|TRBV5-5
CASSLASGITYEQYF
TGTGCCAGCAGCTTGGCTAGCGGGATAACCTACGAGCAGTACTTC
>TRBD1|TRBJ2-1|NA|TRBV2
CASMVLQTSRGRDEQFF
TGTGCCAGCATGGTCCTCCAAACTAGTAGGGGGCGGGATGAGCAGTTCTTC
>NA|TRBJ2-7|NA|TRBV11-3
CASSLDPRGHEQYF
TGTGCCAGCAGCTTAGATCCCAGGGGCCACGAGCAGTACTTC
>NA|TRBJ2-3|NA|TRBV9
CASTFLDPMGDTQYF
TGTGCCAGCACCTTCCTAGACCCCATGGGAGATACGCAGTATTTT
>NA|TRBJ2-6|NA|TRBV30
CAWSMRSQGANVLTF
TGTGCCTGGAGTATGAGGAGCCAAGGGGCCAACGTCCTGACTTTC
>TRBD2|TRBJ2-7|NA|TRBV5-6
CASSRTGLAGVGEQYF
TGTGCCAGCAGCCGGACCGGACTAGCGGGAGTTGGCGAGCAGTACTTC
>NA|TRBJ2-1|few|TRBV14
CASSQGAVSYNEQFF
TGTGCCAGCAGCCAAGGAGCGGTCTCCTACAATGAGCAGTTCTTC
>TRBD2|TRBJ2-7|NA|TRBV7-2
CASSPGLVGEQYF
TGTGCCAGCAGCCCCGGACTAGTCGGCGAGCAGTACTTC
>NA|TRBJ1-1|NA|TRBV10-1
CASRDRYNTEAFF
TGCGCCAGCCGTGACAGATACAACACTGAAGCTTTCTTT
>TRBD1|TRBJ2-4|NA|TRBV27
CASSVTGDPKNIQYF
TGTGCCAGCAGTGTGACAGGGGATCCAAAAAACATTCAGTACTTC
>TRBD2|TRBJ2-2|NA|TRBV7-2
CASYPGLAGPTNTGELFF
TGTGCCAGCTATCCGGGACTAGCGGGACCGACAAACACCGGGGAGCTGTTTTTT
>TRBD2|TRBJ2-1|NA|TRBV6-5
CASTPAGATYNEQFF
TGTGCCAGCACCCCAGCGGGGGCAACCTACAATGAGCAGTTCTTC
>TRBD1|TRBJ1-2|NA|TRBV6-1
CASTDRANYGYTF
TGTGCCAGCACTGACAGGGCAAACTATGGCTACACCTTC
>TRBD2|TRBJ2-7|NA|TRBV7-2
CASSFTSGGFYEQYF
TGTGCCAGCAGCTTTACTAGCGGGGGGTTCTACGAGCAGTACTTC
>NA|TRBJ2-7|NA|TRBV9
CASSVAIGTSYEQYF
TGTGCCAGCAGCGTAGCGATAGGGACTTCCTACGAGCAGTACTTC
>TRBD2|TRBJ2-3|NA|TRBV5-4
CASSLNGASGIPSTDTQYF
TGTGCCAGCAGCTTGAATGGGGCTAGCGGGATTCCTAGCACAGATACGCAGTATTTT
>NA|TRBJ1-2|NA|TRBV5-1
CASSLGAGYGYTF
TGCGCCAGCAGCTTGGGGGCGGGCTATGGCTACACCTTC
>NA|TRBJ2-1|few|TRBV10-3
CAISLQGSWDYNEQFF
TGTGCCATCAGTCTCCAGGGCTCCTGGGATTACAATGAGCAGTTCTTC
>TRBD1|TRBJ1-2|few|TRBV15
CATSRGTGGYGYTF
TGTGCCACCAGCAGAGGGACAGGGGGCTATGGCTACACCTTC
>NA|TRBJ2-7|few|TRBV6-1
CASSVLQINEQYF
TGTGCCAGCAGTGTCCTACAGATAAACGAGCAGTACTTC
>TRBD1|TRBJ2-6|NA|TRBV19
CASSIDGDRGPGANVLTF
TGTGCCAGTAGTATAGACGGGGACAGGGGGCCTGGGGCCAACGTCCTGACTTTC
>NA|TRBJ1-1|NA|TRBV5-4
CASSLGTVNTEAFF
TGTGCCAGCAGCTTGGGGACAGTGAACACTGAAGCTTTCTTT
>NA|TRBJ1-1|NA|TRBV2
CASSEGGWTEAFF
TGTGCCAGCAGTGAAGGCGGGTGGACTGAAGCTTTCTTT
>TRBD1|TRBJ2-7|NA|TRBV7-2
CASSPGQGLSYEQYF
TGTGCCAGCAGCCCTGGACAGGGGTTATCCTACGAGCAGTACTTC
>NA|TRBJ1-2|NA|TRBV21-1
CASRGGDHYGYTF
TGTGCCAGCCGAGGGGGGGATCACTATGGCTACACCTTC
>NA|TRBJ2-2|NA|TRBV5-8
CASSPLFGGAAGELFF
TGTGCCAGCAGCCCACTTTTCGGTGGGGCCGCCGGGGAGCTGTTTTTT
>TRBD2|TRBJ2-3|NA|TRBV5-1
CASSLEVAGETDTQYF
TGCGCCAGCAGCTTGGAGGTAGCGGGGGAGACAGATACGCAGTATTTT
>NA|TRBJ2-7|few|TRBV5-4
CASSFGYEQYF
TGTGCCAGCAGCTTCGGCTACGAGCAGTACTTC
>NA|TRBJ2-7|NA|TRBV25-1
CASSELGEALSYEQYF
TGTGCCAGCAGTGAATTAGGGGAAGCTCTCTCCTACGAGCAGTACTTC
>TRBD1|TRBJ2-1|once|TRBV5-6
CASSPPGQGVWGEQFF
TGTGCCAGCAGCCCGCCGGGACAGGGGGTTTGGGGGGAGCAGTTCTTC
>NA|TRBJ1-2|NA|TRBV18
CASSPSDSSVYGYTF
TGTGCCAGCTCACCGTCTGACAGCTCCGTCTATGGCTACACCTTC
>TRBD1|TRBJ1-3|NA|TRBV7-8
CASSLGWTGLGGNTIYF
TGTGCCAGCAGCTTAGGGTGGACAGGGCTCGGTGGAAACACCATATATTTT
>TRBD1|TRBJ2-7|few|TRBV6-1
CASNLMDRGWDEQYF
TGTGCCAGCAACTTAATGGACAGGGGGTGGGACGAGCAGTACTTC
>NA|TRBJ2-7|NA|TRBV5-1
CASSTLPLSYEQYF
TGCGCCAGCAGCACACTACCCCTCTCCTACGAGCAGTACTTC
>NA|TRBJ1-1|NA|TRBV29-1
CSVLGRSGNTEAFF
TGCAGCGTTTTGGGTCGATCAGGGAACACTGAAGCTTTCTTT
>TRBD1|TRBJ1-1|NA|TRBV7-9
CASSRDRGRNTEAFF
TGTGCCAGCAGCCGCGACAGGGGGCGGAACACTGAAGCTTTCTTT
>NA|TRBJ2-6|few|TRBV4-1
CASSQDPAGANVLTF
TGCGCCAGCAGCCAAGATCCGGCTGGGGCCAACGTCCTGACTTTC
>NA|TRBJ2-5|NA|TRBV5-1
CASSLAGRKETQYF
TGCGCCAGCAGCTTGGCCGGCAGGAAAGAGACCCAGTACTTC
>NA|TRBJ2-7|NA|TRBV6-6
CASSYSDSPTYEQYF
TGTGCCAGCAGTTACTCGGACAGCCCTACCTACGAGCAGTACTTC
>TRBD2|TRBJ2-7|NA|TRBV28
CASSSGGGDSYEQYF
TGTGCCAGCTCATCCGGGGGGGGAGACTCCTACGAGCAGTACTTC
>TRBD1|TRBJ1-2|NA|TRBV6-6
CASSYGQGAAGYTF
TGTGCCAGCAGTTACGGACAGGGGGCGGCTGGCTACACCTTC
>NA|TRBJ2-1|NA|TRBV5-1
CASSLGPTGINEQFF
TGCGCCAGCAGCTTAGGGCCCACAGGGATAAATGAGCAGTTCTTC
>TRBD2|TRBJ2-3|NA|TRBV9
CASSVERASGGTDTQYF
TGTGCCAGCAGCGTAGAGCGGGCTAGCGGGGGCACAGATACGCAGTATTTT